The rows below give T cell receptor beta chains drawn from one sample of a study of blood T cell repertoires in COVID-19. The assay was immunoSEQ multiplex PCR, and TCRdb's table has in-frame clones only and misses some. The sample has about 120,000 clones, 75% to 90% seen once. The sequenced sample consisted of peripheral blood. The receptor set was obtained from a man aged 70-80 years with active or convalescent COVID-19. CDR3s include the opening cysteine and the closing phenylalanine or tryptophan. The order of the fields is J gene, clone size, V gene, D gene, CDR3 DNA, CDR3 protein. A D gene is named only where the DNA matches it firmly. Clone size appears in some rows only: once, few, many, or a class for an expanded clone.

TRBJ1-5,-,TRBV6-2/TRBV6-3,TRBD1,TGTGCCAGCAGTTACCCAACGACAGGGGATTGGAGCAATCAGCCCCAGCATTTT,CASSYPTTGDWSNQPQHF
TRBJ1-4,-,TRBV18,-,TGTGCCAGCTCACCCCGGGATGCAACTAATGAAAAACTGTTTTTT,CASSPRDATNEKLFF
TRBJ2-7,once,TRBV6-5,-,TGTGCCAGCAGGATCCTATACGAGCAGTACTTC,CASRILYEQYF
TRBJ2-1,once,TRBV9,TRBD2,TGTGCCAGCAGCGTAGGCAGCGGGGGGCCTTCCTACAATGAGCAGTTCTTC,CASSVGSGGPSYNEQFF
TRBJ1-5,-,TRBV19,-,TGTGCCAGTAGTATAGATTCTGTGCCAGGGGGCAATCAGCCCCAGCATTTT,CASSIDSVPGGNQPQHF
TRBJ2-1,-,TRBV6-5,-,TGTGCCAGCAGTTACAGAGGGGACTCGCCTCCTGAGCAGTTCTTC,CASSYRGDSPPEQFF
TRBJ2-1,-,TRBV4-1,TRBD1,TGCGCCAGCAGCCAGGCCGGGACAGGGGTTATTGAGCAGTTCTTC,CASSQAGTGVIEQFF
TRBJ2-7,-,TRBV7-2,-,TGTGCCAGCAGCTTCCTTGACAGATCCTACGAGCAGTACTTC,CASSFLDRSYEQYF
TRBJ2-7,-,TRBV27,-,TGTGCCACCCGTCACACAGATTCCTACGAGCAGTACTTC,CATRHTDSYEQYF
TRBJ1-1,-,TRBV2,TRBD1,TGTGCCAGCAGGCCCACACAGGGGGCCGGTGAAGCTTTCTTT,CASRPTQGAGEAFF
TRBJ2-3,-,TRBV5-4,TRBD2,TGTGCCAGCAGCTTAGGTGCTAGCGGGAGGGTTGGCACAGATACGCAGTATTTT,CASSLGASGRVGTDTQYF
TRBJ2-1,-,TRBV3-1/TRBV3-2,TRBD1,TGTGCCAGCAGCCTCCGGGACAGGTACAATGAGCAGTTCTTC,CASSLRDRYNEQFF
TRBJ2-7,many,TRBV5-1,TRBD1,TGCGCCAGCAGCTTGGGGGGACAGGGCTACGAGCAGTACTTC,CASSLGGQGYEQYF
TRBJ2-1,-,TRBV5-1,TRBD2,TGCGCCAGCAGCCCTGGGACCGCGGGAGATGAGCAGTTCTTC,CASSPGTAGDEQFF
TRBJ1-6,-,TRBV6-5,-,TGTGCCAGCAGTTACGATGGCAGTCTGCTCCACTTT,CASSYDGSLLHF
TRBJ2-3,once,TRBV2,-,TGTGCCAGCAGTGAAGCGCGCGGTAGGAGCACAGATACGCAGTATTTT,CASSEARGRSTDTQYF
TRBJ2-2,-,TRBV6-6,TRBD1,TGTGCCAGCAGTTCTAAGGACAGGGGTGGTACCGGGGAGCTGTTTTTT,CASSSKDRGGTGELFF
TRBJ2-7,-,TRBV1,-,TGCACCAGCAGCCGAACTAGCGTCCAAGCCTACGAGCAGTACTTC,CTSSRTSVQAYEQYF